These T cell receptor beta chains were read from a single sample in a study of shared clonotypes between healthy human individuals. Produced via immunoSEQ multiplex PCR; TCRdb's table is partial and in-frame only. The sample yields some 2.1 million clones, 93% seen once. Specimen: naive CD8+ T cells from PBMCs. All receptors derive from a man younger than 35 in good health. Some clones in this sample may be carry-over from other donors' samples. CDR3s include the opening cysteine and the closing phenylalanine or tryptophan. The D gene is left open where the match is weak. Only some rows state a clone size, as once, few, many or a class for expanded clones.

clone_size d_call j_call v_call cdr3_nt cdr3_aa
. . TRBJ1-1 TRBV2 TGTGCCAGCAGCGATCTGGCGATGAACACTGAAGCTTTCTTT CASSDLAMNTEAFF
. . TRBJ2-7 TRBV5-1 TGCGCCAGCAGCTCCGGGACGGGTCTCTCCTACGAGCAGTACTTC CASSSGTGLSYEQYF
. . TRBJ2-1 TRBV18 TGTGCCAGCTTCACAGGTACGGATGAGCAGTTCTTC CASFTGTDEQFF
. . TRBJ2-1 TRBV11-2 TGTGCCAGCAGCCAGTCCCATGAGCAGTTCTTC CASSQSHEQFF
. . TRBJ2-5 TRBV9 TGTGCCAGCAGCGTAGGATGGCTCGCAGAGACCCAGTACTTC CASSVGWLAETQYF
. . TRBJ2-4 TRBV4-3 TGCGCCAGCAGCCAGGGGGTAGCCAAAAACATTCAGTACTTC CASSQGVAKNIQYF
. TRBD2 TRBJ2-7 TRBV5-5 TGTGCCAGCAGCTTGGACGGGACTAGCGGCTCCAAGTACTTC CASSLDGTSGSKYF
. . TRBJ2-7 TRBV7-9 TGTGCCAGCAGCTTTCGGGGGGCGCTCCCCTACGAGCAGTACTTC CASSFRGALPYEQYF
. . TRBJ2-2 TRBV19 TGTGCCAGTAGTTTGGTTGGAAACACCGGGGAGCTGTTTTTT CASSLVGNTGELFF
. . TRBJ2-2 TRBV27 TGTGCCAGCAGTTTACCCCCCACCGGGGAGCTGTTTTTT CASSLPPTGELFF
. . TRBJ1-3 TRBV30 TGTGCCTGGAGTCCTGGGACGGGCGGAAACACCATATATTTT CAWSPGTGGNTIYF
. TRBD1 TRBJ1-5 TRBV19 TGTGCCAGTAGTACGGGACAGGGAGTGGGTCAGCCCCAGCATTTT CASSTGQGVGQPQHF
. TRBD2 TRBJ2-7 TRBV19 TGTGCCAGTAGTATAGATCGGACGGGAGCGGGGGAGCAGTACTTC CASSIDRTGAGEQYF
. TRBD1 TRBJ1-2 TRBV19 TGTGCCAGTTTGAACAGGGGAGTCTATGGCTACACCTTC CASLNRGVYGYTF
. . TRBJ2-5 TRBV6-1 TGTGCCAGCAGTGGGCGGTGGACAGATCCCTTTCCGTACCAAGAGACCCAGTACTTC CASSGRWTDPFPYQETQYF
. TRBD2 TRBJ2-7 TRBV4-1 TGCGCCAGCAGCCCGCTACTAGCGGAAGTCTACGAGCAGTACTTC CASSPLLAEVYEQYF
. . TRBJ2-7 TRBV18 TGTGCCAGCTCACCACTCGAAGCAGTTAGTATTTCCGAGCAGTACTTC CASSPLEAVSISEQYF
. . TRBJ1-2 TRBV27 TGTGCCAGCAGTTTCGGCAGCGCCCGAGGGGGCTACACCTTC CASSFGSARGGYTF
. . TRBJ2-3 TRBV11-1 TGTGCCAGCAGTCGGCGACCGATTCAGGGGCCCGGCACAGATACGCAGTATTTT CASSRRPIQGPGTDTQYF
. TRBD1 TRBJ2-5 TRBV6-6 TGTGCCAGCAGCTTGGACAGGGGAGAGACCCAGTACTTC CASSLDRGETQYF
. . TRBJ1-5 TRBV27 TGTGCCAGCAGTTTATCATCCGGAAGCAATCAGCCCCAGCATTTT CASSLSSGSNQPQHF
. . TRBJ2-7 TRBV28 TGTGCCAGCAGCTTTAGGGGGTTGGGCTACGAGCAGTACTTC CASSFRGLGYEQYF
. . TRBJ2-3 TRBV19 TGTGCCAGTACAGGGGATACGCAGTATTTT CASTGDTQYF
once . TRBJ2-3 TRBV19 TGTGCCAGTAGTCACCGACAGCCAGATACGCAGTATTTT CASSHRQPDTQYF
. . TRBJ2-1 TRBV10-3 TGTGCCATCAGTGAGTCGACTTCCCAACAGTTCTTC CAISESTSQQFF
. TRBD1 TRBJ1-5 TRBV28 TGTGCCAGCAGCCGTCGGGACAGGGTTCAGCCCCAGCATTTT CASSRRDRVQPQHF
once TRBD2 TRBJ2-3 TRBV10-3 TGTGCCATCAGGACTTCACAGATCGGGGTAGCGGGAGGCCCCTTGGTATATACGCAGTATTTT CAIRTSQIGVAGGPLVYTQYF
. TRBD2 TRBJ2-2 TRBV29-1 TGCAGCGTTAGAGGGTCACTAGCGGGAGACACCGGGGAGCTGTTTTTT CSVRGSLAGDTGELFF
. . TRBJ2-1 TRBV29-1 TGCAGCGCCGGAGGTGGGAGCTCCTACAATGAGCAGTTCTTC CSAGGGSSYNEQFF
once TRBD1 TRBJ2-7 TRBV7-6 TGTGCCAGCAGCTTAGGGGACAGGGCCGAGCAGTACTTC CASSLGDRAEQYF
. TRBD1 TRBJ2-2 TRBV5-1 TGCGCCAGCAGCACCGACAGGGCCCCCGGGGAGCTGTTTTTT CASSTDRAPGELFF
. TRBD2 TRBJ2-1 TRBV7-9 TGTGCCAGCAGCTCCAGACTAGCCTCCTACAATGAGCAGTTCTTC CASSSRLASYNEQFF
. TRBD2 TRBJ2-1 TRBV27 TGTGCCAGCAGTTTAACTCGACTAGCGGGACTCAATGAGCAGTTCTTC CASSLTRLAGLNEQFF
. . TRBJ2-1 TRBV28 TGTGCCAGCACCCCTACCGGGTTGTGGGGCAATGAGCAGTTCTTC CASTPTGLWGNEQFF
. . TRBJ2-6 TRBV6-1 TGTGCCAGCACGGCCGCTATCTCTGGGGCCAACGTCCTGACTTTC CASTAAISGANVLTF
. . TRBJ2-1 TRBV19 TGTGCCAGTAGACCGGGACTGGTCTACAATGAGCAGTTCTTC CASRPGLVYNEQFF
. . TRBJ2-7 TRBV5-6 TGTGCCAGCAGCTCAACCGCGCAGTACGAGCAGTACTTC CASSSTAQYEQYF
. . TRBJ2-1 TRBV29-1 TGCAGCGTTGTGCGGTCCTACAATGAGCAGTTCTTC CSVVRSYNEQFF
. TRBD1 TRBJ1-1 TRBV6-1 TGTGCCAGCAGTGAAGGTACAGGGGTCGTGAACACTGAAGCTTTCTTT CASSEGTGVVNTEAFF
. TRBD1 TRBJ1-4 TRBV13 TGTGCCAGCAGCCCCCAAGGGGGGACAGCCAGGGACAAACTGTTTTTT CASSPQGGTARDKLFF
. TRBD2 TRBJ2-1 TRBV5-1 TGCGCCAGCACCCCCGGACTAGCGGGAGGGCCAAACAATGAGCAGTTCTTC CASTPGLAGGPNNEQFF
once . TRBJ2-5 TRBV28 TGTGCCAGCAGTGTGGGATTAGGGAGACGAGAGACCCAGTACTTC CASSVGLGRRETQYF
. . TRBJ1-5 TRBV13 TGTGCCAGCAGCTTCAGAACTAGCAATCAGCCCCAGCATTTT CASSFRTSNQPQHF
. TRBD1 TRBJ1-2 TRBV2 TGTGCCAGCAGTGAAGGGTACAGGGGCCCCTTGTATGGCTACACCTTC CASSEGYRGPLYGYTF
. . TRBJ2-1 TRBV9 TGTGCCAGCAGCGTTGCCCCGGGACGGTTGTGGAATGAGCAGTTCTTC CASSVAPGRLWNEQFF
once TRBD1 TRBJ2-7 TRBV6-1 TGTGCCAGCAGTGAAGTGAGGACAGGGTCGACGGAGCAGTACTTC CASSEVRTGSTEQYF
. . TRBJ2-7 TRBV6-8 TGTGCCAGCAGCCTCAGAGAGACTCCCGCCTACGAGCAGTACTTC CASSLRETPAYEQYF
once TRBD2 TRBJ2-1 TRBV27 TGTGCCAGCAGTTTAGTCCGGGTAGCGGGAAGAAATGAGCAGTTCTTC CASSLVRVAGRNEQFF
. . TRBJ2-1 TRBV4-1 TGCGCCAGCAGCCAACCCCCAGGTGGCCGGTACAATGAGCAGTTCTTC CASSQPPGGRYNEQFF
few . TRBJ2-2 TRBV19 TGTGCCAGTGTGGGCTGGCCGAACACCGGGGAGCTGTTTTTT CASVGWPNTGELFF
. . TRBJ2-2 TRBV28 TGTGCCAGCAGCCCCCGGCGAAGTCAGAACACCGGGGAGCTGTTTTTT CASSPRRSQNTGELFF
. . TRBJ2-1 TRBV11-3 TGTGCCAGCAGCTTAGTCAGTGCGGGAGAGCAGTTCTTC CASSLVSAGEQFF
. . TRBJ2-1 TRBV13 TGTGCCAGCAGCTGGGCCAAGACTACCCTACTCTACAATGAGCAGTTCTTC CASSWAKTTLLYNEQFF
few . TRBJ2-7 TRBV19 TGTGCCAGTAGTATGGGCGACTACGAGCAGTACTTC CASSMGDYEQYF
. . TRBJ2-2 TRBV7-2 TGTGCCAGCAGCTTAACCCCAGGGGGAGGGCCCGGGGAGCTGTTTTTT CASSLTPGGGPGELFF